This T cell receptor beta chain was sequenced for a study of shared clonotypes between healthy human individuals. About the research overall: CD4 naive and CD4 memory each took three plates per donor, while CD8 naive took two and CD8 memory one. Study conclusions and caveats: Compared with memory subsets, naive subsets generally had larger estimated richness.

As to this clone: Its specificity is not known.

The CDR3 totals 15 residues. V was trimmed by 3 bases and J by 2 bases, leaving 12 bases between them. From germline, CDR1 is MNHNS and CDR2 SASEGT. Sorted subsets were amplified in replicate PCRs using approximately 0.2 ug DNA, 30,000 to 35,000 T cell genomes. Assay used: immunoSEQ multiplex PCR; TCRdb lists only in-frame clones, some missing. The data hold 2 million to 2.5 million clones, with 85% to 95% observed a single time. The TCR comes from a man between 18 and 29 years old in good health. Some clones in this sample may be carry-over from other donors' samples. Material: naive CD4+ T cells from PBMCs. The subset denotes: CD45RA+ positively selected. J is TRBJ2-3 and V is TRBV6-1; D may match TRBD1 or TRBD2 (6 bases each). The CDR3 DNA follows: TGTGCCAGCAGTGACCAGGGGAGGTCCACAGATACGCAGTATTTT. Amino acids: CASSDQGRSTDTQYF.